The 25 T cell receptor beta chains in this list originate from one sample, sequenced in a study of T cell responses to AZD1222 COVID-19 vaccine. Profiling relied on immunoSEQ multiplex PCR, and the TCRdb table lists in-frame clones only, not all of them. The sample consists of 150,000 to 190,000 clones, approximately 90% of them appearing once. Sequences were derived from peripheral blood, sampled after recovery from COVID-19. The receptor source for this set is an adult who had recovered from COVID-19.

The rearrangement uses TRBV29-1 and TRBJ2-7; no clear D gene. V lost 4 bases and J 2 bases, leaving 9 bases between the germline ends. Per germline, CDR1 SQVTM and CDR2 ANQGSEA. The CDR3 loop spans 12 amino acids. CDR3 nucleotide sequence: TGCAGCGTTGTAAGTGGAACCTACGAGCAGTACTTC. Translated, it gives CSVVSGTYEQYF.

In this sample, this clone turned up a few times. The chain combines TRBV6-2 or TRBV6-3 with TRBJ1-1, with 9 nucleotides matching TRBD1. CDR1 is MNHEY, CDR2 SVGEGT, per germline. Trimming at V came to 5 bases and at J to 1 base, leaving 17 bases not matched to a gene. This CDR3 has 19 amino acids. CDR3 sequence (DNA): TGTGCCAGCAGTCCCCCATTCATAGGACAGGGGCGCGAGAACACTGAAGCTTTCTTT. It translates to CASSPPFIGQGRENTEAFF.

The chain couples TRBV13 to TRBJ2-7; D perhaps matches TRBD1 (6 bases). Looked up from germline, CDR1 is PRHDT and CDR2 is FYEKMQ (reference sequence). The CDR3 loop spans 13 amino acids. V was shortened by 2 bases and J by 7 bases, with 12 bases between the two germline ends. The DNA for the CDR3 is TGTGCCAGCAGCTTAACAGGGACGCGGGAGCAGTACTTC. Residues: CASSLTGTREQYF. Drawing the rest from reference TRBV13 and TRBJ2-7, the complete variable domain is AAGVIQSPRHLIKEKRETATLKCYPIPRHDTVYWYQQGPGQDPQFLISFYEKMQSDKGSIPDRFSAQQFSDYHSELNMSSLELGDSALYFCASSLTGTREQYFGPGTRLTVT.

Only one count was recorded for this clone. The V and J genes are TRBV6-6 and TRBJ2-1, with TRBD2 matching over 7 bases. Germline lookup yields CDR1 MNHNY and CDR2 SVGAGI (reference sequence). This CDR3 spans 14 amino acids. Unmatched junction bases numbered 8, after V lost 7 bases and J lost 5 bases. The CDR3 coding sequence is TGTGCCAGCACTAGACTAGCAGCCAACAATGAGCAGTTCTTC. It specifies CASTRLAANNEQFF.

The chain joins TRBV6-4 to TRBJ1-2; D unresolved. Germline V gene sequence: CDR1 MRHNA, CDR2 SNTAGT. This CDR3 region has 12 residues. V was pared by 2 bases and J by 8 bases, with 9 bases between. The CDR3 sequence: CASSDGRRGYTF. CDR3 DNA sequence: TGTGCCAGCAGTGACGGAAGACGGGGCTACACCTTC.

The genes are TRBV6-2 or TRBV6-3 and TRBJ1-1; 7 nucleotides line up with TRBD1. The CDR3 has 13 residues. Per germline, CDR1 MNHEY and CDR2 SVGEGT. V lost 6 bases, J lost 5 bases, and 6 bases stayed unmatched. The CDR3, as DNA: TGTGCCAGCAGCGCAGGGGGGGTGACTGAAGCTTTCTTT. Protein: CASSAGGVTEAFF.

The chain recombines TRBV5-6 with TRBJ2-7; 11 positions match TRBD1. Germline values: CDR1 SGHDT, CDR2 YYEEEE. V gave up 4 bases and J gave up 5 bases; unmatched junction bases: 14. This CDR3 has 17 amino acids. The chain's CDR3 is CASSLRMAGQGANEQYF. Here the CDR3 DNA reads TGTGCCAGCAGCCTTCGCATGGCAGGACAGGGGGCCAACGAGCAGTACTTC.

The chain employs TRBV28 and TRBJ2-6, with 8 bases identical to TRBD1. This CDR3 contains 19 residues. Trimming removed 7 bases from V and 2 bases from J; junction bases left unmatched: 16. Germline lookup yields CDR1 MDHEN and CDR2 SYDVKM. CDR3 residues: CASTPLRDRQIPGANVLTF. In DNA, the CDR3 is TGTGCCAGCACCCCACTTCGGGACAGGCAAATTCCTGGGGCCAACGTCCTGACTTTC.

Only a few counts were recorded for this clone. The chain joins TRBV27 to TRBJ2-1; D is possibly TRBD2 (5 bases). The length of the CDR3 is 11 residues. V was clipped by 10 bases and J by 9 bases, with 13 bases between them. Germline V lookup: CDR1 MNHEY, CDR2 SMNVEV (reference sequence). As DNA, the CDR3 is TGTGCCATCGGGAAAGGCGGTGAGCAGTTCTTC. This gives the protein CAIGKGGEQFF.

The chain has TRBV3-1 (or the pseudogene TRBV3-2) and TRBJ2-1; 8 nucleotides line up with TRBD2. J gave up 11 bases and V 3 bases, and 12 bases lay outside the gene matches. Germline V gene sequence: CDR1 LGHDT, CDR2 YNNKEL (reference sequence). The CDR3 runs 15 residues. CDR3 loop: CASSHPPGGGPKQFF. CDR3 in DNA: TGTGCCAGCAGCCACCCCCCGGGGGGGGGCCCGAAGCAGTTCTTC.

This chain joins TRBV5-1 and TRBJ1-4; weak D call: TRBD1 (6 bases). This CDR3 contains 15 residues. Trimming took off 0 bases at V and 7 bases at J, with 13 bases between the two ends. The V gene's germline CDR1 is SGHRS and CDR2 YFSETQ. The chain's CDR3 is CASSLAQGGGEKLFF. CDR3 DNA: TGCGCCAGCAGCTTGGCTCAGGGAGGGGGTGAAAAACTGTTTTTT. The whole variable domain, filled in from reference TRBV5-1 and TRBJ1-4, reads KAGVTQTPRYLIKTRGQQVTLSCSPISGHRSVSWYQQTPGQGLQFLFEYFSETQRNKGNFPGRFSGRQFSNSRSEMNVSTLELGDSALYLCASSLAQGGGEKLFFGSGTQLSVL.

The J gene is TRBJ2-7, the V gene TRBV6-1; D possibly corresponds to TRBD1 (5 bases). The CDR3 contains 12 residues. Between the trimmed V and J ends, which lost 3 bases and 6 bases, there was a span of 9 bases. Germline-derived CDR1 and CDR2 are MNHNS and SASEGT. This CDR3 is CASSEAGLEQYF. The CDR3 nucleotides are TGTGCCAGCAGTGAGGCAGGGCTCGAGCAGTACTTC.

The chain uses TRBV18 and TRBJ1-1; possibly TRBD1 for D (5 bases). The CDR3 is 16 amino acids. Trimming pared 5 bases from V and 0 bases from J, leaving 16 bases between. The germline CDR1 and CDR2 sequences are KGHSH and LQKENI. In DNA, the CDR3 is TGTGCCAGCTCATCAGGTCCGAGACAGTTGAACACTGAAGCTTTCTTT. It codes for CASSSGPRQLNTEAFF.

This rearrangement joins TRBV25-1 to TRBJ1-2; D remains ambiguous. V was trimmed by 3 bases and J by 5 bases, leaving 7 bases between them. Germline CDR1 MGHDK, CDR2 SYGVNS. The CDR3 runs 12 residues. The CDR3 DNA is TGTGCCAGCAGTGACGGGCGTTATGGCTACACCTTC. This gives the protein CASSDGRYGYTF.

This rearrangement joins TRBV7-9 to TRBJ2-1; D not certain. This CDR3 is 14 amino acids long. Germline assignment: CDR1 SEHNR and CDR2 FQNEAQ (reference sequence). Trimming removed 1 base from V and 1 base from J, with 5 bases in between. DNA of the CDR3: TGTGCCAGCAGCTTAGATTGGTCCTACAATGAGCAGTTCTTC. It codes for CASSLDWSYNEQFF.

V gene TRBV12-5 combines with J gene TRBJ1-1; D is unresolved. The germline gives CDR1 LGHNT, CDR2 FRNRAP. The CDR3 consists of 13 residues. Trimming pared 4 bases from V and 1 base from J, leaving 7 bases between. The CDR3 sequence is CASGYSTNTEAFF. The CDR3 coding sequence is TGTGCTAGTGGTTACAGCACGAACACTGAAGCTTTCTTT. The full variable domain, completed using reference TRBV12-5 and TRBJ1-1, is DARVTQTPRHKVTEMGQEVTMRCQPILGHNTVFWYRQTMMQGLELLAYFRNRAPLDDSGMPKDRFSAEMPDATLATLKIQPSEPRDSAVYFCASGYSTNTEAFFGQGTRLTVV.

The chain has TRBV14 and TRBJ2-3; D might be TRBD1 or TRBD2, each matching 7 bases. V was shortened by 2 bases and J by 1 base, with 13 bases between the two germline ends. The germline V gene has CDR1 SGHDN and CDR2 FVKESK. This CDR3 comprises 16 residues. The CDR3 protein is CASSQRQGGGTDTQYF. The CDR3 region has the DNA TGTGCCAGCAGCCAAAGACAGGGAGGGGGCACAGATACGCAGTATTTT.

The V and J genes are TRBV7-2 and TRBJ2-5, with 10 bases fitting TRBD1. V shed 5 bases, J shed 1 base, and the junction held 7 bases outside the gene matches. CDR3 length: 16 amino acids. The germline V gene encodes CDR1 SGHTA and CDR2 FQGNSA. This chain's CDR3 is CASSQGRTGGQETQYF. The CDR3 DNA reads TGTGCCAGCAGCCAAGGCCGGACAGGGGGCCAAGAGACCCAGTACTTC. Based on the CDR3 plus reference TRBV7-2 and TRBJ2-5, the full variable domain is GAGVSQSPSNKVTEKGKDVELRCDPISGHTALYWYRQSLGQGLEFLIYFQGNSAPDKSGLPSDRFSAERTGGSVSTLTIQRTQQEDSAVYLCASSQGRTGGQETQYFGPGTRLLVL.

This chain uses TRBV7-9 with TRBJ1-5; D is ambiguous. Germline V lookup: CDR1 SEHNR, CDR2 FQNEAQ (reference sequence). The CDR3 has 14 amino acids. Trimming stripped 3 bases from V and 2 bases from J, with 8 bases between. CDR3 residues: CASSFLGGNQPQHF. For the CDR3, the DNA is TGTGCCAGCAGCTTCCTCGGGGGCAATCAGCCCCAGCATTTT.

This clone was seen a single time. The DNA for the CDR3 is TGTGCCAGCAGCCCTCCAGGCGTGAGTACGCAGTATTTT. It yields the protein CASSPPGVSTQYF. The chain recombines TRBV7-2 with TRBJ2-3; D remains unclear. Germline lookup yields CDR1 SGHTA and CDR2 FQGNSA. This CDR3 is built from 13 residues. Trimming stripped 5 bases from V and 8 bases from J, with 14 bases between. Full variable domain (remainder filled in from reference TRBV7-2 and TRBJ2-3): GAGVSQSPSNKVTEKGKDVELRCDPISGHTALYWYRQSLGQGLEFLIYFQGNSAPDKSGLPSDRFSAERTGGSVSTLTIQRTQQEDSAVYLCASSPPGVSTQYFGPGTRLTVL.

CDR3 loop: CASSQVLDQPQHF. CDR3 sequence (DNA): TGCGCCAGCAGCCAAGTCCTGGATCAGCCCCAGCATTTT. This chain joins TRBV4-1 and TRBJ1-5; D remains unclear. In germline, CDR1 is MGHRA, CDR2 YSYEKL. V was pared by 1 base and J by 5 bases, with 6 bases between. This CDR3 has 13 amino acids.

This clone came up once. The gene calls are TRBV6-6 and TRBJ2-3; D is possibly TRBD2 (5 bases). The CDR3 loop spans 15 amino acids. Germline assignment: CDR1 MNHNY and CDR2 SVGAGI (reference sequence). Trimming pared 1 base from V and 2 bases from J, leaving 10 bases between. The CDR3 reads CASSYWRQTTDTQYF. The DNA for the CDR3 is TGTGCCAGCAGTTACTGGAGGCAAACCACAGATACGCAGTATTTT.

The V call is TRBV6-1, the J call TRBJ1-4; no clear D gene. The ends were cut back, 0 bases at V and 4 bases at J, with 12 bases in the middle. CDR1 and CDR2 (germline): MNHNS, SASEGT. The CDR3 runs to 16 residues. CDR3 sequence: CASSEASQDFNEKLFF. CDR3 coding DNA: TGTGCCAGCAGTGAAGCGTCGCAGGACTTTAATGAAAAACTGTTTTTT.

The chain couples TRBV6-4 to TRBJ1-5; TRBD1 is a possible D gene (5 bases). CDR3 size: 14 residues. Germline CDR1 is MRHNA and CDR2 is SNTAGT. Trimming left V 7 bases short and J 5 bases short, with 15 bases between. CDR3 amino acids: CASILGEGDQPQHF. The DNA for the CDR3 is TGTGCCAGCATATTAGGGGAAGGGGATCAGCCCCAGCATTTT.

The chain links TRBV28 to TRBJ2-3, with 7 nucleotides matching TRBD2. Germline trimming cut 7 bases from V and 1 base from J; bases unmatched to any gene: 14. The CDR3 spans 17 residues. Germline V gene data show CDR1 as MDHEN and CDR2 as SYDVKM. CDR3 loop: CASTPFAGEYGTDTQYF. CDR3 sequence (DNA): TGTGCCAGCACCCCATTTGCGGGGGAGTATGGCACAGATACGCAGTATTTT. Variable domain in full (rest from reference TRBV28 and TRBJ2-3): DVKVTQSSRYLVKRTGEKVFLECVQDMDHENMFWYRQDPGLGLRLIYFSYDVKMKEKGDIPEGYSVSREKKERFSLILESASTNQTSMYLCASTPFAGEYGTDTQYFGPGTRLTVL.